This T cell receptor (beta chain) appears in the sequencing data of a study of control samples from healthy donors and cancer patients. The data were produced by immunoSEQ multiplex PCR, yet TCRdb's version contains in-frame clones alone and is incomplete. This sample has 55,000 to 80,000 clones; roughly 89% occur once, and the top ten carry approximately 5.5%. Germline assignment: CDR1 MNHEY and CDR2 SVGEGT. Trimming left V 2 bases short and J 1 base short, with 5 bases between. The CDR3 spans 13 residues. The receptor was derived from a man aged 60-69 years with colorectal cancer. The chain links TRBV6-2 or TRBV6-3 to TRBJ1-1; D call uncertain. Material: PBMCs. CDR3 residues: CASSYGENTEAFF. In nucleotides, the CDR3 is TGTGCCAGCAGTTACGGGGAGAACACTGAAGCTTTCTTT.